This T cell receptor (beta chain) was sequenced for a study of patients and donors after allogeneic stem cell transplantation. TCRdb re-analysed the RT-PCR reads in MiXCR, keeping a single row per CDR3 protein. This sample has around 160,000 distinct CDR3 sequences, with 30% found just once. Sequenced input: blood, either unsorted or a sorted T cell fraction (not recorded which). The clonotype originates from a human donor who was either an allogeneic HSCT recipient or a stem cell or donor lymphocyte infusion donor (not recorded which). It is not recorded whose cells these are; they may come from a transplant donor.

The CDR3 nucleotides read TGCAGTGCTAGAGGGGGTGGAGGTAACACCATATATTTT. Translation gives CSARGGGGNTIYF. The chain has TRBV20-1 and TRBJ1-3; D unclear. The CDR3 covers 13 residues. CDR1 and CDR2 (germline): DFQATT, SNEGSKA (reference sequence). With 1 base removed from V and 7 bases from J, the gap between germline ends came to 11 bases.